This note documents a single T cell receptor (beta chain) sequence. This sample is part of a study of control samples from healthy donors and cancer patients. The repertoire was sequenced with immunoSEQ multiplex PCR; TCRdb's copy has only in-frame clones and lacks some. In the table there are 150,000 to 200,000 clones, approximately 94% of which are singletons. Germline V gene sequence: CDR1 SEHNR, CDR2 FQNEAQ (reference sequence). The CDR3 loop spans 13 amino acids. V dropped 5 bases and J dropped 11; count of bases not matched to a gene: 9. The chain links TRBV7-9 to TRBJ1-5; 7 bases line up with TRBD1. Source material: PBMCs. The TCR originated in a man aged 60 to 75 with colorectal cancer. CDR3 DNA: TGTGCCAGCAGCCAGGGGGGTGGTATGGCCCAGCATTTT. Translated: CASSQGGGMAQHF.